This is a list of T cell receptor beta chains from one sample in a study of blood T cells in healthy people across ages. TCRdb analysed the 5' RACE reads with MiXCR anew, one entry per CDR3 protein. The sample yields over 1,500,000 distinct CDR3 sequences, 30% to 40% seen once. Sequenced input: blood. The source of these receptors is a human donor in good health. Both conserved end residues are part of each CDR3. D genes are given only for firm matches. Rows give clone size only sometimes, using once, few, many, or a class for an expanded clone.

v_gene	abundance	d_gene	j_gene	CDR3nt	CDR3aa
TRBV9	few	NA	TRBJ1-1	TGTGCCAGCAGCGTAGTTGGAGAAGTGAACACTGAAGCTTTCTTT	CASSVVGEVNTEAFF
TRBV6-2/TRBV6-3	few	NA	TRBJ2-5	TGTGCCAGCAGTCCCCGACTGACAGCGATACTTCAAGAGACCCAGTACTTC	CASSPRLTAILQETQYF
TRBV24-1	NA	TRBD1	TRBJ1-2	TGTGCCACCAATCGCGGGACAGGGGCCGATTATGGCTACACCTTC	CATNRGTGADYGYTF
TRBV5-1	NA	TRBD1	TRBJ1-1	TGCGCCAGCAGCTGGACTAATACAGGGGGGACTGAAGCTTTCTTT	CASSWTNTGGTEAFF
TRBV2	few	NA	TRBJ2-7	TGTGCCAGCAGTGAAGCGCAGTTACTCTACGAGCAGTACTTC	CASSEAQLLYEQYF
TRBV6-5	NA	NA	TRBJ2-7	TGTGCCAGCAGCCCCACTCCCTACTCCTACGAGCAGTACTTC	CASSPTPYSYEQYF
TRBV7-3	NA	TRBD2	TRBJ2-1	TGTGCCAGCAGCCCCGGGCCTAACCTAGCGGGCAATGAGCAGTTCTTC	CASSPGPNLAGNEQFF
TRBV6-6	NA	NA	TRBJ1-1	TGTGCCAGCAGTTACTCAATAGGGGAGATCGAAGCTTTCTTT	CASSYSIGEIEAFF
TRBV29-1	NA	NA	TRBJ2-1	TGCAGCTTCCGGGACCGAGACTACGAGCAGTTCTTC	CSFRDRDYEQFF
TRBV12-3/TRBV12-4	NA	NA	TRBJ2-1	TGTGCCAGCGGGTACAGCCTGGTTGGTGAGCAGTTCTTC	CASGYSLVGEQFF
TRBV9	NA	TRBD1	TRBJ2-1	TGTGCCAGCAGCGGGGGACAGGGTCGAAATGAGCAGTTCTTC	CASSGGQGRNEQFF
TRBV4-1	NA	NA	TRBJ2-7	TGCGCCAGCAGCCAAGAACGTGGCGGGCCTCAGCAGTACTTC	CASSQERGGPQQYF
TRBV6-2/TRBV6-3	NA	NA	TRBJ1-5	TGTGCCAGCAGTGATCCCACGAGGGGGAATCAGCCCCAGCATTTT	CASSDPTRGNQPQHF